This TCR beta chain was captured by sequencing in a study of breast tumors, draining lymph nodes, adjacent tissues. Whole-study results and caveats: Luminal-like breast cancer showed significantly higher tumor–nontumor repertoire similarity than basal-like.

Samples came from axillary lymph nodes draining the breast cancer. A remark on this clonotype: The antigen remains undetermined.

MiXCR, applied by TCRdb to the multiplex PCR reads, yields one record per CDR3 protein. The table has under 350,000 distinct CDR3 sequences, around 30% seen once. Trimming took 1 base from V and 5 from J; bases not matched to a gene: 6. The CDR3 contains 17 residues. Germline CDR1 LGHDT, CDR2 YNNKEL (reference sequence). The chain has TRBV3-1 and TRBJ2-3, with 13 bases aligning to TRBD2. The sample comprised axillary lymph node tissue. This clonotype originated in a female donor with breast cancer. Some clones in this sample may be carry-over from other donors' samples. The CDR3 sequence is CASSQGRTSGGLDTQYF. CDR3 nucleotide sequence: TGTGCCAGCAGCCAAGGGAGGACTAGCGGGGGCTTAGATACGCAGTATTTT.